This T cell receptor beta chain was obtained from a study of graft-versus-host responses after intestinal transplantation. For the study at large: Multivisceral, liver-intestinal, or isolated intestinal transplants were received by the recipients. Study conclusions and caveats: Ileal or blood samples showed some GvH clones first, and such clones were also found in recipient marrow.

Concerning this clone itself: Its antigen is not identified.

The CDR3 has 15 amino acids. Germline assignment: CDR1 MNHEY and CDR2 SVGAGI. Trimming took 4 bases from V and 1 from J, leaving 10 bases between them. Clones were read by immunoSEQ multiplex PCR, and TCRdb kept only the in-frame ones, dropping some. The data hold fewer than 130,000 clones, with around 95% observed a single time. The chain couples TRBV6-5 to TRBJ2-2; no definite D call. The receptor was derived from a human donor who received an intestinal transplant. Sample: unstimulated CD8+ T cells sorted from spleen or lymph node cells, taken before intestinal transplant. CDR3 sequence: CASSWGWENTGELFF. The CDR3 DNA follows: TGTGCCAGCAGTTGGGGATGGGAGAACACCGGGGAGCTGTTTTTT.